A selection of T cell receptor beta chains follows, all from one sample in a study of shared clonotypes between healthy human individuals. Generated by immunoSEQ multiplex PCR, the TCRdb table keeps only in-frame clones and is missing some. The sample carries around 1,100,000 clones, roughly 80% recorded once. What was sequenced was memory CD4+ T cells from PBMCs. The receptor set was obtained from a man between 18 and 29 years old in good health. Some clones in this sample may be carry-over from other donors' samples. Both conserved end residues are part of each CDR3. The order of the fields is V gene, J gene, D gene, clone size, CDR3 DNA, CDR3 protein. A D gene is named only where the DNA matches it firmly. Some rows have no size entry. The others give once, few or many, or a class for an expanded clone.

>TRBV2|TRBJ1-2|TRBD1|.
TGTGCCAGCAGCGCGGACAGGGATGGCTACACCTTC
CASSADRDGYTF
>TRBV19|TRBJ1-1|.|few
TGTGCCAGTAGTATTGAGGGGACTATCACTGAAGCTTTCTTT
CASSIEGTITEAFF
>TRBV21-1|TRBJ1-3|.|.
TGTGCCAGCAGCAAAGTTGGTTCGTCTGCGAGCTCTGGAAACACCATATATTTT
CASSKVGSSASSGNTIYF
>TRBV5-4|TRBJ1-6|.|.
TGTGCCAGCAGCTTGGGATCGCCGGGGAAACCCCTCCACTTT
CASSLGSPGKPLHF
>TRBV19|TRBJ1-5|.|few
TGTGCCAGTAGTAAGGAGGGGAGCAATCAGCCCCAGCATTTT
CASSKEGSNQPQHF
>TRBV19|TRBJ1-3|.|few
TGTGCCAGTAGTATAGATGAAGAACGTCCCATATATTTT
CASSIDEERPIYF
>TRBV7-3|TRBJ2-2|.|.
TGTGCCAGCAGCCCCCAGCCGGCGGGGAGAGTCACCGGGGAGCTGTTTTTT
CASSPQPAGRVTGELFF
>TRBV6-6|TRBJ2-7|TRBD2|.
TGTGCCAGCAGTTACGTACTAGCGGGTTCCTACGAGCAGTACTTC
CASSYVLAGSYEQYF
>TRBV30|TRBJ2-2|TRBD1|.
TGTGCCTGGAGTAACCAGGGGGCTCGGACCGGGGAGCTGTTTTTT
CAWSNQGARTGELFF
>TRBV27|TRBJ1-5|.|.
TGTGCCAGCAGTTTAAGAGGGGATTCTGGCAATCAGCCCCAGCATTTT
CASSLRGDSGNQPQHF
>TRBV4-1|TRBJ1-3|.|.
TGCGCCAGCAGCCAATACCACAGGGTTTCTGGAAACACCATATATTTT
CASSQYHRVSGNTIYF
>TRBV2|TRBJ2-7|TRBD1|once
TGTGCCAGCAGCCGGGACAGGGTCTACGAGCAGTACTTC
CASSRDRVYEQYF
>TRBV5-4|TRBJ2-7|TRBD1|.
TGTGCCAGCAGCTTCGACAGGGAAGGCGAGCAGTACTTC
CASSFDREGEQYF
>TRBV5-1|TRBJ2-1|.|once
TGCGCCAGCAGCCAAACGACAGCATACAATGAGCAGTTCTTC
CASSQTTAYNEQFF
>TRBV7-2|TRBJ2-1|TRBD2|.
TGTGCCAGCAGCTTACTAGCGGGAGGATACAATGAGCAGTTCTTC
CASSLLAGGYNEQFF
>TRBV29-1|TRBJ2-2|.|.
TGCAGCGTCGCCAGGTCCCAGGACACCGGGGAGCTGTTTTTT
CSVARSQDTGELFF
>TRBV18|TRBJ2-1|TRBD1|.
TGTGCCAGCTCACTATGGACAGGGCGCGACAATGAGCAGTTCTTC
CASSLWTGRDNEQFF
>TRBV6-5|TRBJ1-2|TRBD1|.
TGTGCCAGCAGAGGACAGGGTGGTGGCTACACCTTC
CASRGQGGGYTF
>TRBV7-2|TRBJ2-7|.|few
TGTGCCAGCAGCTCAACCAGGACTTGGAGCTCCTACGAGCAGTACTTC
CASSSTRTWSSYEQYF
>TRBV5-1|TRBJ2-5|.|few
TGCGCCAGCAGCTTGAAAGAGACCCAGTACTTC
CASSLKETQYF
>TRBV6-4|TRBJ2-7|.|.
TGTGCCAGCAGTGACGGAGTGGGATACGAGCAGTACTTC
CASSDGVGYEQYF
>TRBV28|TRBJ2-7|TRBD1|.
TGTGCCACCCGGGAGTTGGGGACAGGGGTCTACGAGCAGTACTTC
CATRELGTGVYEQYF
>TRBV11-2|TRBJ1-2|TRBD1|few
TGTGCCAGCAGCCCTAGCGGGGACAGGGGCAGCTATGGCTACACCTTC
CASSPSGDRGSYGYTF
>TRBV11-2|TRBJ2-7|.|.
TGTGCCAGCAGCTTCTGGACGGACTCCTACGAGCAGTACTTC
CASSFWTDSYEQYF
>TRBV5-4|TRBJ1-2|TRBD1|.
TGTGCCAGCAGCTTGCCCGGGACAGGGAAAAAGGCCTACACCTTC
CASSLPGTGKKAYTF
>TRBV5-1|TRBJ1-4|.|.
TGCGCCAGCAGCTCGACAGCAACTAATGAAAAACTGTTTTTT
CASSSTATNEKLFF
>TRBV30|TRBJ2-7|TRBD2|.
TGTGCCGCGGCGGGACTAGCGGGAGGGAGGGGGATCTACGAGCAGTACTTC
CAAAGLAGGRGIYEQYF
>TRBV5-1|TRBJ1-2|.|few
TGCGCCAGCAGCTTGGGACAGCTTAATGGCTACACCTTC
CASSLGQLNGYTF
>TRBV18|TRBJ1-1|.|.
TGTGCCAGCTCACCCCAGTATAACGCTGAAGCTTTCTTT
CASSPQYNAEAFF
>TRBV27|TRBJ2-4|.|.
TGTGCCAGCAGTCCCACGTCAATAGCCAAAAACATTCAGTACTTC
CASSPTSIAKNIQYF
>TRBV7-9|TRBJ1-3|.|once
TGTGCCAGCAGCCTTTCGGGATACACCATATATTTT
CASSLSGYTIYF
>TRBV4-3|TRBJ1-4|.|.
TGCGCCAGCAGCCAAATGACCGGGGGTGGTGAAAAACTGTTTTTT
CASSQMTGGGEKLFF
>TRBV11-2|TRBJ2-7|.|.
TGTGCCAGCAGCAGGGGACATCTCGACGAGCAGTACTTC
CASSRGHLDEQYF
>TRBV28|TRBJ1-1|.|many
TGTGCCAGCCCCCCCGATCCGGGACGGGTCATGAACACTGAAGCTTTCTTT
CASPPDPGRVMNTEAFF
>TRBV29-1|TRBJ1-6|.|.
TGCAGCGTTTCTCTCTTAACCCCCTCACCCCTCCACTTT
CSVSLLTPSPLHF
>TRBV7-3|TRBJ2-3|.|.
TGTGCCAGCAGCTTAAGGGCTAGCTCGGATACGCAGTATTTT
CASSLRASSDTQYF
>TRBV2|TRBJ1-1|.|.
TGTGCCAGCATTAAAACCGGGACGAACACTGAAGCTTTCTTT
CASIKTGTNTEAFF
>TRBV7-6|TRBJ2-3|.|.
TGTGCCAGCAGGGGGAATCTGAGCGGCCCGGATACGCAGTATTTT
CASRGNLSGPDTQYF
>TRBV7-3|TRBJ2-1|.|.
TGTGCCAGCAGCCCCTGGGAGCGTCCGGGGAATGAGCAGTTCTTC
CASSPWERPGNEQFF
>TRBV6-5|TRBJ2-7|.|.
TGTGCCAGCAGTTACTATCCGACAGGATCCTACGAGCAGTACTTC
CASSYYPTGSYEQYF
>TRBV6-4|TRBJ2-1|.|.
TGTGCCAGCAGTGATGAGGCGGGACACAATGAGCAGTTCTTC
CASSDEAGHNEQFF
>TRBV7-2|TRBJ2-7|.|.
TGTGCCAGCAGCCCCGATTGGGCACGGAACTACGAGCAGTACTTC
CASSPDWARNYEQYF
>TRBV19|TRBJ2-7|TRBD1|.
TGTGCCAGTAGTATAGATTTGGGACAGGGTTCCGGCGAGCAGTACTTC
CASSIDLGQGSGEQYF
>TRBV5-1|TRBJ1-1|.|.
TGCGCCAGCAGCTTGGAGTCCATGAACACTGAAGCTTTCTTT
CASSLESMNTEAFF
>TRBV2|TRBJ2-3|.|.
TGTGCCAGCCGAGCCGAGGATACGCAGTATTTT
CASRAEDTQYF
>TRBV7-9|TRBJ1-1|.|.
TGTGCCAGCAGCTTAGAACAGACGGCCCGGACTTTCTTT
CASSLEQTARTFF
>TRBV5-1|TRBJ2-7|.|.
TGCGCCAGCAGCTTGGGGGTGACAGTCAGCTCCTACGAGCAGTACTTC
CASSLGVTVSSYEQYF
>TRBV27|TRBJ1-5|.|.
TGTGCCAGCAGCCGCTCCTGGGCCACCGATCAGCCCCAGCATTTT
CASSRSWATDQPQHF